This T cell receptor beta chain was recovered during a study of blood T cell repertoires in COVID-19. Study summary: Acute and convalescent COVID-19 specimens originated in the United States, Italy and Spain. The cDNA or gDNA used as material had been derived from T cells, B-cell-depleted T cells, or PBMCs.

Enrollees, roughly 18 to 89 years old, lived in around 23 US areas. Original analysis: Counts of nucleated cells, estimated from reference gene primer amplification, were obtained. Libraries were prepared by immunoSEQ multiplex PCR; TCRdb keeps only in-frame clonotypes and omits some of them. V and J calls and clone size are as listed in that table; D and trimming were resolved from the DNA. The table has some 500,000 clones, roughly 90% seen once. The sample comprised PBMCs or T cells enriched from blood (not recorded which). The clonotype originates from a woman between 40 and 55 years old who had recovered from COVID-19.

CDR3 sequence: CASSEVAGVEQFF. CDR3 nucleotide sequence: TGTGCCAGCAGTGAAGTGGCCGGGGTAGAGCAGTTCTTC. V is TRBV25-1 and J is TRBJ2-1; possible D gene TRBD2, 5 bases. Germline CDR1 MGHDK, CDR2 SYGVNS. This CDR3 spans 13 amino acids. Between the trimmed V and J ends, which lost 2 bases and 10 bases, there was a span of 12 bases. The complete variable domain, with remaining parts taken from reference TRBV25-1 and TRBJ2-1, reads EADIYQTPRYLVIGTGKKITLECSQTMGHDKMYWYQQDPGMELHLIHYSYGVNSTEKGDLSSESTVSRIRTEHFPLTLESARPSHTSQYLCASSEVAGVEQFFGPGTRLTVL.